This T cell receptor beta chain was found in a study of glioma-infiltrating T cells. Study-level results: A blood CDR3 motif signature was depleted in highly divergent patients. Only very few CDR3 sequences appeared in both tissue and blood.

This clonotype was seen a few times. No antigen is known for it. Germline CDR1 is DFQATT and CDR2 is SNEGSKA (reference sequence). This CDR3 region has 14 residues. The V and J ends lost 0 bases and 6 bases, in that order; junction bases with no gene match: 4. Using RNA template, CDR3s of TCR alpha and beta were amplified with iRepertoire arm-PCR. TCRdb redid the calling of the multiplex PCR reads with MiXCR, one entry per CDR3 protein. Of about 400,000 distinct CDR3 sequences listed, around 38% are singletons. The source material was glioma tissue, nonneoplastic brain tissue, or PBMCs (not recorded which). The sequence came from a human donor with low-grade glioma or glioblastoma, undergoing nonglioma brain surgery, or in good health (not recorded which). The chain uses TRBV20-1 and TRBJ2-3; 9 positions agree with TRBD2. Here the CDR3 reads CSARDGAGGDTQYF. CDR3 DNA sequence: TGCAGTGCTAGAGATGGGGCGGGAGGGGATACGCAGTATTTT.